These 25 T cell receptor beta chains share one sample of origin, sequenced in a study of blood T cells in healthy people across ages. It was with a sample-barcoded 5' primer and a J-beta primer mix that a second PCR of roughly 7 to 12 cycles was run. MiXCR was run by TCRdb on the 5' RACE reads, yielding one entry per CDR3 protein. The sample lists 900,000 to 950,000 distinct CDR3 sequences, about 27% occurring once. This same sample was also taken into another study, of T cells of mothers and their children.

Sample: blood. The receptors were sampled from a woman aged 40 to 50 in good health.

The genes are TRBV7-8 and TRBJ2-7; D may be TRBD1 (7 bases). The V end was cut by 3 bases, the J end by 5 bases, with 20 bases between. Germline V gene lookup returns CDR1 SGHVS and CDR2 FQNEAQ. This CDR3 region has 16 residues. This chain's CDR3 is CASSFYRGVERDEQYF. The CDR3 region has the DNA TGTGCCAGCAGCTTTTACAGGGGAGTAGAGCGGGACGAGCAGTACTTC.

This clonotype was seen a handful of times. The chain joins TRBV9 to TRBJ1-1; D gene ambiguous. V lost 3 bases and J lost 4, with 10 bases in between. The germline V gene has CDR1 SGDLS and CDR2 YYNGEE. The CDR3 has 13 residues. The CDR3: CASSASVGTEAFF. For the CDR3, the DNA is TGTGCCAGCAGCGCTTCGGTCGGCACTGAAGCTTTCTTT.

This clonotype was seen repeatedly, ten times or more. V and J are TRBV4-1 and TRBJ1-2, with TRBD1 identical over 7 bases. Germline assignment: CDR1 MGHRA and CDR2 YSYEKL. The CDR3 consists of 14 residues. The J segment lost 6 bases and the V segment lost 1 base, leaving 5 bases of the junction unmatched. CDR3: CASSQARTGDGYTF. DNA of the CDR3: TGCGCCAGCAGCCAAGCCCGGACAGGAGATGGCTACACCTTC.

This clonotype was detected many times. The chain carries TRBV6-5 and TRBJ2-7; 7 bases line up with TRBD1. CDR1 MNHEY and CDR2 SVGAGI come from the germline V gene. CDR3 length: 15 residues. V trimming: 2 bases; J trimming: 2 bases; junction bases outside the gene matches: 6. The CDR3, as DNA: TGTGCCAGCAGTTACACCCGGGACAGAACCTACGAGCAGTACTTC. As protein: CASSYTRDRTYEQYF.

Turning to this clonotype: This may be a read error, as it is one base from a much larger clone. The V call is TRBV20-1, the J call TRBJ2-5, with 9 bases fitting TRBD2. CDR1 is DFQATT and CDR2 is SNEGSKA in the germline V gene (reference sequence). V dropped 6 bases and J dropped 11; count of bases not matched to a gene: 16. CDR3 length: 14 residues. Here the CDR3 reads CSAPRGGGALEQYF. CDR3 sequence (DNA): TGCAGTGCCCCTCGAGGCGGGGGGGCTTTGGAGCAGTACTTC.

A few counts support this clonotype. CDR3 sequence: CATSDLLGGSRLNEQFF. CDR3 nucleotide sequence: TGTGCCACCAGTGATTTGCTTGGCGGAAGCAGGCTCAATGAGCAGTTCTTC. J is TRBJ2-1 and V is TRBV24-1; unclear D gene. The CDR3 is 17 amino acids. Per germline, CDR1 KGHDR and CDR2 SFDVKD. V shed 0 bases and J shed 6 bases, with 17 bases lying between them.

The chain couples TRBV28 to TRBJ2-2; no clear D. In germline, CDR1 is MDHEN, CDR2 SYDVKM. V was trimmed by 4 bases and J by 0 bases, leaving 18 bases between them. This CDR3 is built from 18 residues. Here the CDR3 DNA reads TGTGCCAGCAGTTCCCTCCGGGCCCTCATCCCGAACACCGGGGAGCTGTTTTTT. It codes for CASSSLRALIPNTGELFF. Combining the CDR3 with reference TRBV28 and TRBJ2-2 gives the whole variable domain DVKVTQSSRYLVKRTGEKVFLECVQDMDHENMFWYRQDPGLGLRLIYFSYDVKMKEKGDIPEGYSVSREKKERFSLILESASTNQTSMYLCASSSLRALIPNTGELFFGEGSRLTVL.

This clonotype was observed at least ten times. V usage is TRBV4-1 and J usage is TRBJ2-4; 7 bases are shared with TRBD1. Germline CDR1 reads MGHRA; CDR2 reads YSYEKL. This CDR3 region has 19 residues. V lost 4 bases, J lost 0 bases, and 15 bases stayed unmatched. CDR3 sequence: CASSPGQAKTTLAKNIQYF. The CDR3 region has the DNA TGCGCCAGCAGCCCTGGACAGGCCAAGACTACGCTAGCCAAAAACATTCAGTACTTC.

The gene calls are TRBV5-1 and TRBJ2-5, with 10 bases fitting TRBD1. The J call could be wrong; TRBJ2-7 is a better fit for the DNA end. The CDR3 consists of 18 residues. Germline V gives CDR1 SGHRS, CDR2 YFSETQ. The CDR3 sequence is CASSLAVGTDRGQNEQYF. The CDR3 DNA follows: TGCGCCAGCAGCTTGGCAGTTGGGACAGACAGGGGGCAGAACGAGCAGTACTTC.

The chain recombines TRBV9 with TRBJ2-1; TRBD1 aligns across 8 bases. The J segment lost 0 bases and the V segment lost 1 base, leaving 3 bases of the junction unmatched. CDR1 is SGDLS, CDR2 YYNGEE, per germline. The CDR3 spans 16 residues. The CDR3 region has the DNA TGTGCCAGCAGCGTACAAGGGACAGGCTCCTACAATGAGCAGTTCTTC. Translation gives CASSVQGTGSYNEQFF. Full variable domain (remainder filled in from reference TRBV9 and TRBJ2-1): DSGVTQTPKHLITATGQRVTLRCSPRSGDLSVYWYQQSLDQGLQFLIQYYNGEERAKGNILERFSAQQFPDLHSELNLSSLELGDSALYFCASSVQGTGSYNEQFFGPGTRLTVL.

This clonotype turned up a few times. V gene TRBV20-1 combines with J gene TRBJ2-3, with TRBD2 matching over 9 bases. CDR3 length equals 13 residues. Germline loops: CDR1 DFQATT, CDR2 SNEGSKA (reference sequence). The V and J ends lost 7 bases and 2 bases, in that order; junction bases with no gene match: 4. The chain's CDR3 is CSGASGDTDTQYF. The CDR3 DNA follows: TGCAGTGGGGCTAGCGGGGACACAGATACGCAGTATTTT.

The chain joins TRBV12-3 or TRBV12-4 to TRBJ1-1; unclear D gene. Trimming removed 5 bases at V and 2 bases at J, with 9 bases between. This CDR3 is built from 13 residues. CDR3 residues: CASSRTDNTEAFF. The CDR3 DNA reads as TGTGCCAGCAGTCGGACTGATAACACTGAAGCTTTCTTT.

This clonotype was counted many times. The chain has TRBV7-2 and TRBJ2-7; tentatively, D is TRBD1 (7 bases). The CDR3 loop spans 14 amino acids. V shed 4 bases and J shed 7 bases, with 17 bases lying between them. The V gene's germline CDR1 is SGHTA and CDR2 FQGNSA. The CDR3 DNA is TGTGCCAGCAGCTCGGAGGGACAGTTTGGGGAGCAGTACTTC. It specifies CASSSEGQFGEQYF. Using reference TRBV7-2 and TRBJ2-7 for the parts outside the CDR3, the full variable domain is GAGVSQSPSNKVTEKGKDVELRCDPISGHTALYWYRQSLGQGLEFLIYFQGNSAPDKSGLPSDRFSAERTGGSVSTLTIQRTQQEDSAVYLCASSSEGQFGEQYFGPGTRLTVT.

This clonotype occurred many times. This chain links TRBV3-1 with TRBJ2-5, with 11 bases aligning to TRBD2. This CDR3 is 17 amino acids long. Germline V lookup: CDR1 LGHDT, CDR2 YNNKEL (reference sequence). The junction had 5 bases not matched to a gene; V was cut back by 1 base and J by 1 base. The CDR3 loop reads CASSQGWGTSGQETQYF. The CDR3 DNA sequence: TGTGCCAGCAGCCAAGGCTGGGGGACTAGCGGCCAAGAGACCCAGTACTTC.

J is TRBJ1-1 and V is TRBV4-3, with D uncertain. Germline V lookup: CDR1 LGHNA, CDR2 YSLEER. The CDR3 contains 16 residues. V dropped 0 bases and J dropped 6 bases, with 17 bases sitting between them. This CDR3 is CASSQEGRARVSEAFF. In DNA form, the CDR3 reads TGCGCCAGCAGCCAAGAAGGGAGGGCCCGGGTGTCTGAAGCTTTCTTT.

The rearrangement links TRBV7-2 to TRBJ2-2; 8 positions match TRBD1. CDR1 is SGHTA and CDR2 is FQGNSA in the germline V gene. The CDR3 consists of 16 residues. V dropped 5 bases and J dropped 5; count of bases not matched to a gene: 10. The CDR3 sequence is CASSKTGQGRTGELFF. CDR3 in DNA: TGTGCCAGCAGCAAGACCGGACAGGGCCGGACCGGGGAGCTGTTTTTT.

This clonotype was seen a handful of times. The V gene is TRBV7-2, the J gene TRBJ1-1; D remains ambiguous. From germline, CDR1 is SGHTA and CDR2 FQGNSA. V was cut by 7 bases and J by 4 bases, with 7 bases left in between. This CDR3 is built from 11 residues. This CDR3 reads CASTRPTEAFF. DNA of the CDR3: TGTGCCAGCACGCGCCCCACTGAAGCTTTCTTT.

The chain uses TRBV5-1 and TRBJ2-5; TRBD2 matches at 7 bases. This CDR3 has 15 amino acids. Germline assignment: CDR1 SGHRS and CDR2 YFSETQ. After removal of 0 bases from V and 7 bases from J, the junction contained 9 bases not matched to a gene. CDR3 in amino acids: CASSLGGGSEGTQYF. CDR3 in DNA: TGCGCCAGCAGCTTGGGCGGGGGTTCGGAAGGGACCCAGTACTTC. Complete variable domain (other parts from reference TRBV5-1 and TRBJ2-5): KAGVTQTPRYLIKTRGQQVTLSCSPISGHRSVSWYQQTPGQGLQFLFEYFSETQRNKGNFPGRFSGRQFSNSRSEMNVSTLELGDSALYLCASSLGGGSEGTQYFGPGTRLLVL.

CDR3 DNA: TGCAGTGCTAGAGATTGGGCAGACAAAGGCACAGATACGCAGTATTTT. Encoded protein: CSARDWADKGTDTQYF. V is TRBV20-1 and J is TRBJ2-3, with D unresolved. The CDR3 is made up of 16 amino acids. V was shortened by 0 bases and J by 1 base, with 14 bases between the two germline ends. CDR1 is DFQATT and CDR2 is SNEGSKA in the germline V gene (reference sequence).

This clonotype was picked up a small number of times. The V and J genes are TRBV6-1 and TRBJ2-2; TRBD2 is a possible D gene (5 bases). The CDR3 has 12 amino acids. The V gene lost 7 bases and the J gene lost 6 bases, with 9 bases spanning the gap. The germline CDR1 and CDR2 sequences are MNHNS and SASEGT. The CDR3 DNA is TGTGCCAGCACCCTGGAGGCCGGGGAGCTGTTTTTT. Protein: CASTLEAGELFF.

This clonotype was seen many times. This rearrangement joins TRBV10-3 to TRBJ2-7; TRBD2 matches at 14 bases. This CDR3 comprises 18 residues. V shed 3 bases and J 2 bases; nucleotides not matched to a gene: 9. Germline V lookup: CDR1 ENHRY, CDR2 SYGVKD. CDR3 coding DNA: TGTGCCATCAGTGATCCGACTAGCGGGGGGGCCAAAGCCTACGAGCAGTACTTC. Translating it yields CAISDPTSGGAKAYEQYF.

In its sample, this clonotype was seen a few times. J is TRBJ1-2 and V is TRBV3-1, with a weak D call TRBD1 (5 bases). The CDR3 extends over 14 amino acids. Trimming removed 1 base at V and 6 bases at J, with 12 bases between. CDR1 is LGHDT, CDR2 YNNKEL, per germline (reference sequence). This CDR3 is CASSQAGLVNGYTF. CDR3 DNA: TGTGCCAGCAGCCAAGCAGGGTTAGTTAATGGCTACACCTTC.

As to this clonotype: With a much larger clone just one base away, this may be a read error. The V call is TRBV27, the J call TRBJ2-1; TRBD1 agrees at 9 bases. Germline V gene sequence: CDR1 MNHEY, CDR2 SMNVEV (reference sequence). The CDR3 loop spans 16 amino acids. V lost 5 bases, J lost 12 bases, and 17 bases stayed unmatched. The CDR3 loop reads CASSRQLPGQGDGQFF. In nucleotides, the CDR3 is TGTGCCAGCAGTCGACAACTTCCGGGACAGGGTGACGGGCAGTTCTTC.

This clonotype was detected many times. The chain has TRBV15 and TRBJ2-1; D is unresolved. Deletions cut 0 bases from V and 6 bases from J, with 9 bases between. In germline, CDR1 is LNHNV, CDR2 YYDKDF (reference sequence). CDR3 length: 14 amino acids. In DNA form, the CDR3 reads TGTGCCACCAGCAGAGATCCCCAAGGCAATGAGCAGTTCTTC. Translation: CATSRDPQGNEQFF.

CDR3 loop: CASSFGRGGREQYF. The CDR3 coding sequence is TGTGCCAGCAGTTTTGGGCGGGGGGGCCGCGAGCAGTACTTC. The rearrangement links TRBV12-3 or TRBV12-4 to TRBJ2-7; 9 bases fit TRBD2. There are 14 residues in the CDR3. J lost 6 bases, V lost 3 bases, and 6 bases had no gene match.